These 10 T cell receptor beta chains came from one sample sequenced in a study of cytomegalovirus exposure and HLA in healthy donors (dated by TCRdb to about 2017). The protocol used for the library was the immunoSEQ multiplex PCR assay. For the multiplex PCR, a mixture combining 60 forward primers for TCR Vbeta segments and 13 reverse primers for TCR Jbeta segments was used. The immuneACCESS repertoire file appears here via TCRdb, limited to in-frame rearrangements. These files lack a portion of the clones; in checked studies, under half of the deficit traces to unresolved V genes, and the cause of the others is not known. This sample is represented by 120,000 to 150,000 clones; approximately 81% of them were singletons. Roughly 4.3% of the sample lies in the top ten. Sequencing used PBMCs. The receptors here all came from a woman in her 40s in good health and CMV-seropositive.

As to this clone: This sample includes further DNA sequences coding for the same CDR3. This chain uses TRBV9 with TRBJ2-3, with D perhaps TRBD1 (5 bases). With 2 bases removed from V and 2 bases from J, the gap between germline ends came to 9 bases. The CDR3 spans 14 residues. Germline CDR1 and CDR2: SGDLS and YYNGEE. CDR3 in amino acids: CASSVQGSTDTQYF. CDR3 coding DNA: TGTGCCAGCAGCGTGCAGGGCTCCACAGATACGCAGTATTTT.

In the case of this clone: In the same sample, other DNA sequences code for this CDR3. The genes are TRBV7-9 and TRBJ2-2; D uncertain. Germline V gene data show CDR1 as SEHNR and CDR2 as FQNEAQ (reference sequence). The CDR3 totals 12 residues. The V end was cut by 3 bases, the J end by 4 bases, with 3 bases between. Here the CDR3 reads CASSFSTGELFF. The DNA for the CDR3 is TGTGCCAGCAGCTTTAGCACCGGGGAGCTGTTTTTT.

V gene TRBV6-6 combines with J gene TRBJ1-2; D not certain. V was cut by 4 bases and J by 3 bases, with 12 bases left in between. Germline values: CDR1 MNHNY, CDR2 SVGAGI (reference sequence). This CDR3 is built from 14 residues. Written as DNA, the CDR3 is TGTGCCAGCAGTTCGGAGGGCCGGGACTATGGCTACACCTTC. Its translation is CASSSEGRDYGYTF.

Details on this clone: A read error may produce the germline difference seen at one junction end. In DNA, the CDR3 is TGTGCCACAAGCAGTGTGGGGGAGGACCAAGAGACCCAGTACTTC. Translating gives CATSSVGEDQETQYF. The chain couples TRBV15 to TRBJ2-5; TRBD2 might be the D (6 bases). The CDR3 runs to 15 residues. In germline, CDR1 is LNHNV, CDR2 YYDKDF (reference sequence).

The chain recombines TRBV27 with TRBJ1-1; possible D gene TRBD1, 5 bases. V lost 5 bases to trimming and J lost 1 base, with 20 bases between them. This CDR3 spans 17 amino acids. Germline V gene sequence: CDR1 MNHEY, CDR2 SMNVEV (reference sequence). In DNA form, the CDR3 reads TGTGCCAGCAGTAGCCGACAGCCTTACGACCCGAACACTGAAGCTTTCTTT. Its protein product is CASSSRQPYDPNTEAFF.

The chain uses TRBV19 and TRBJ2-2; tentatively, D is TRBD2 (6 bases). The CDR3 is made up of 14 amino acids. The V gene lost 7 bases and the J gene lost 3 bases, with 12 bases spanning the gap. Germline CDR1 and CDR2: LNHDA and SQIVND (reference sequence). The CDR3 region is CASKGTGDTGELFF. CDR3 DNA sequence: TGTGCCAGTAAAGGGACGGGGGACACCGGGGAGCTGTTTTTT. The entire variable domain, with the rest obtained from reference TRBV19 and TRBJ2-2, is as follows: DGGITQSPKYLFRKEGQNVTLSCEQNLNHDAMYWYRQDPGQGLRLIYYSQIVNDFQKGDIAEGYSVSREKKESFPLTVTSAQKNPTAFYLCASKGTGDTGELFFGEGSRLTVL.

V and J are TRBV11-1 and TRBJ2-2, with TRBD2 as a possible D gene (5 bases). This CDR3 region has 14 residues. V was cut by 0 bases and J by 5 bases, with 7 bases left in between. CDR1 is SGHAT and CDR2 is FQDESV in the germline V gene (reference sequence). The CDR3 region is CASSLAGVTGELFF. In DNA form, the CDR3 reads TGTGCCAGCAGCTTAGCGGGAGTAACCGGGGAGCTGTTTTTT.

On this clone: Distinct nucleotide sequences in the sample also encode this CDR3. The chain is built from TRBV2 and TRBJ2-1, with D hard to call. This CDR3 has 12 amino acids. V was pared by 8 bases and J by 4 bases, with 9 bases between. Germline CDR1 SNHLY, CDR2 FYNNEI. The CDR3: CASSTGYNEQFF. CDR3 nucleotides: TGTGCCAGCTCGACTGGATACAATGAGCAGTTCTTC.

The J gene is TRBJ2-4, the V gene TRBV12-1; the table's TRBD2 call for D was not verified on the DNA. TRBV12-1 is termed a pseudogene. This CDR3 has 19 residues. The DNA for the CDR3 is TGTGCCAGCAGCTTAACGGGACTAGCGGGAGCGATAGCCAAAAACATTCAGTACTTC. This encodes CASSLTGLAGAIAKNIQYF.

J is TRBJ2-1 and V is TRBV5-4; 7 nucleotides line up with TRBD2. CDR3 length: 18 residues. Germline CDR1 reads SGHNT; CDR2 reads YYREEE (reference sequence). The V gene end was trimmed by 3 bases and the J gene end by 4 bases; junction bases not matched to a gene: 16. The CDR3 region is CASSSLGGAAGSYNEQFF. The CDR3 DNA reads as TGTGCCAGCAGCTCTTTGGGTGGGGCAGCGGGGAGTTACAATGAGCAGTTCTTC. Together with reference TRBV5-4 and TRBJ2-1, the CDR3 gives the full variable domain: ETGVTQSPTHLIKTRGQQVTLRCSSQSGHNTVSWYQQALGQGPQFIFQYYREEENGRGNFPPRFSGLQFPNYSSELNVNALELDDSALYLCASSSLGGAAGSYNEQFFGPGTRLTVL.